This T cell receptor (beta chain) was captured in a study of blood T cells in healthy people across ages. Turning to the study itself: Template switching captured about one barcoded beta molecule per two T cells. Findings of the study overall: Both naive CD4+ cell counts and diversity were greater in long-lived donors than in aged donors.

Every sample had a minimum of 6 million PBMCs isolated. The CDR3 runs 17 residues. V lost 1 base and J lost 3, with 19 bases in between. The germline gives CDR1 MNHNY, CDR2 SVGAGI (reference sequence). The second PCR ran roughly 6 to 12 cycles with a sample-barcoded 5' primer and J-beta primers. A minimum of 3 million CDR3-containing paired-end reads was obtained for each sample. TCRdb re-analysed the 5' RACE reads in MiXCR, keeping a single row per CDR3 protein. The sample contains 1.5 million to 2 million distinct CDR3 sequences, about 49% of which appear only once. Concerning this clonotype: Its specificity is unknown.

The rearrangement uses TRBV6-6 and TRBJ2-7; perhaps TRBD1 as D (6 bases). The TCR originated in a woman aged 40 to 55 in good health. The sequenced material came from blood. DNA for the CDR3: TGTGCCAGCAGTTACTTGGGATCAGGGACAACCTACTACGAGCAGTACTTC. Translating gives CASSYLGSGTTYYEQYF.